Presented here are 18 T cell receptor beta chains from one specimen sequenced in a study of shared clonotypes between healthy human individuals. Sequencing was performed with immunoSEQ multiplex PCR; in TCRdb, only in-frame clones are kept and a portion is missing. The sample holds over 2 million clones; around 90% are singletons and the top ten take 0.37%. Sequencing used naive CD4+ T cells from PBMCs. Specified subset: CD45RA+ positively selected. The source is a man between 18 and 29 years old in good health. Some clones in this sample may be carry-over from other donors' samples.

This clone appeared a single time. The chain recombines TRBV7-3 with TRBJ1-1, with 9 bases identical to TRBD1. The CDR3 spans 14 residues. CDR1 and CDR2 (germline): SGHTA, FQGTGA. After removal of 5 bases from V and 5 bases from J, the junction contained 6 bases not matched to a gene. CDR3 loop: CASSASGTGTEAFF. In nucleotides, the CDR3 is TGTGCCAGCAGCGCCTCCGGGACAGGGACTGAAGCTTTCTTT.

V is TRBV6-4 and J is TRBJ2-1; no clear D gene. The CDR3 runs to 14 residues. Looked up from germline, CDR1 is MRHNA and CDR2 is SNTAGT. Trimming cost V 3 bases and J 3 bases, with 9 bases left between them. The CDR3 region is CASSENGLYNEQFF. The CDR3 coding sequence is TGTGCCAGCAGTGAGAACGGTCTCTACAATGAGCAGTTCTTC.

Here the CDR3 reads CASSQGGNEKLFF. The DNA for the CDR3 is TGCGCCAGCAGCCAGGGCGGGAATGAAAAACTGTTTTTT. The chain employs TRBV5-1 and TRBJ1-4; perhaps TRBD1 as D (5 bases). Trimming stripped 4 bases from V and 5 bases from J, with 9 bases between. Germline V gives CDR1 SGHRS, CDR2 YFSETQ. The CDR3 loop spans 13 amino acids.

This clone occurred once. J is TRBJ2-1 and V is TRBV11-2; 12 bases match TRBD2. The CDR3 has 19 residues. In germline, CDR1 is SGHAT, CDR2 FQNNGV. V dropped 3 bases and J dropped 0; count of bases not matched to a gene: 9. CDR3 bases: TGTGCCAGCAGCTTGCCCCAGACTAGCGGGAGTTCCTCCTACAATGAGCAGTTCTTC. Its translation is CASSLPQTSGSSSYNEQFF.

V and J are TRBV19 and TRBJ1-2, with D possibly TRBD1 on 6 matching bases. The CDR3 contains 18 residues. Trimming shortened V by 6 bases and J by 0 bases, and 23 bases separated the two germline ends. Germline CDR1 is LNHDA and CDR2 is SQIVND (reference sequence). The CDR3: CASSRGGGQLRPNYGYTF. In DNA, the CDR3 is TGTGCCAGTAGCCGGGGGGGTGGACAGCTCCGTCCTAACTATGGCTACACCTTC.

J is TRBJ2-1 and V is TRBV5-6, with D uncertain. Trimming shortened V by 2 bases and J by 4 bases, and 7 bases separated the two germline ends. The CDR3 totals 13 residues. CDR1 and CDR2 (germline): SGHDT, YYEEEE. CDR3 bases: TGTGCCAGCAGCTTCCGACGGTACAATGAGCAGTTCTTC. This sequence encodes CASSFRRYNEQFF.

CDR3 in DNA: TGTGCCAGCAGCCAGACTAGTCAGGGAGAGACCCAGTACTTC. Its protein is CASSQTSQGETQYF. V and J are TRBV7-9 and TRBJ2-5; D is possibly TRBD2 (6 bases). Germline values: CDR1 SEHNR, CDR2 FQNEAQ (reference sequence). The ends were cut back, 5 bases at V and 4 bases at J, with 14 bases in the middle. The CDR3 consists of 14 residues. The whole variable domain, filled in from reference TRBV7-9 and TRBJ2-5, reads DTGVSQNPRHKITKRGQNVTFRCDPISEHNRLYWYRQTLGQGPEFLTYFQNEAQLEKSRLLSDRFSAERPKGSFSTLEIQRTEQGDSAMYLCASSQTSQGETQYFGPGTRLLVL.

In its sample, this clone was seen once. The chain joins TRBV28 to TRBJ2-1; perhaps TRBD2 as D (5 bases). There are 13 residues in the CDR3. V dropped 8 bases and J dropped 3 bases, with 11 bases sitting between them. Germline V gives CDR1 MDHEN, CDR2 SYDVKM. CDR3 protein: CASALDYYNEQFF. DNA for the CDR3: TGTGCCAGCGCCCTTGACTACTACAATGAGCAGTTCTTC. The full variable domain, in which reference TRBV28 and TRBJ2-1 provide the parts outside the CDR3, is DVKVTQSSRYLVKRTGEKVFLECVQDMDHENMFWYRQDPGLGLRLIYFSYDVKMKEKGDIPEGYSVSREKKERFSLILESASTNQTSMYLCASALDYYNEQFFGPGTRLTVL.

V gene TRBV5-1 combines with J gene TRBJ2-1, with TRBD2 matching over 7 bases. This CDR3 has 15 amino acids. V lost 0 bases, J lost 9 bases, and 9 bases stayed unmatched. The V gene's germline CDR1 is SGHRS and CDR2 YFSETQ. CDR3 amino acids: CASSLAGGSVSEQFF. CDR3 in DNA: TGCGCCAGCAGCTTGGCCGGCGGGAGTGTAAGTGAGCAGTTCTTC.

This clone was observed a single time. The genes are TRBV7-9 and TRBJ2-2, with 8 bases matching TRBD1. Trimming at V came to 4 bases and at J to 5 bases, leaving 6 bases not matched to a gene. CDR1 SEHNR and CDR2 FQNEAQ come from the germline V gene (reference sequence). The CDR3 spans 15 residues. The CDR3 nucleotides are TGTGCCAGCAGCTCCTGGGACAGGCCAACCGGGGAGCTGTTTTTT. Translation: CASSSWDRPTGELFF.

The chain joins TRBV5-1 to TRBJ2-5; TRBD2 is a possible D gene (7 bases). The ends were cut back, 9 bases at V and 5 bases at J, with 20 bases in the middle. CDR1 is SGHRS, CDR2 YFSETQ, per germline. The CDR3 is 14 amino acids. CDR3 coding DNA: TGCGCCACGCGTCCGGGACTAAGGGGGGAGACCCAGTACTTC. This codes for CATRPGLRGETQYF.

This clone has just one count. This rearrangement joins TRBV28 to TRBJ1-5, with no clear D. CDR3 length equals 13 residues. Germline CDR1 reads MDHEN; CDR2 reads SYDVKM. V was shortened by 10 bases and J by 3 bases, with 13 bases between the two germline ends. In DNA form, the CDR3 reads TGTGCCAACTCGGGAGGGTCCAATCAGCCCCAGCATTTT. It translates to CANSGGSNQPQHF.

The table lists this clone with a count of one. The chain recombines TRBV27 with TRBJ2-3; D is uncertain. Germline CDR1 MNHEY, CDR2 SMNVEV (reference sequence). This CDR3 is 13 amino acids long. V dropped 2 bases and J dropped 6 bases, with 9 bases sitting between them. CDR3 nucleotides: TGTGCCAGCAGTTTAGGTGAGCTGGATACGCAGTATTTT. Translation gives CASSLGELDTQYF.

The chain is built from TRBV28 and TRBJ1-1; D not resolved. Looked up from germline, CDR1 is MDHEN and CDR2 is SYDVKM. This CDR3 is 14 amino acids long. Between the trimmed V and J ends, which lost 7 bases and 0 bases, there was a span of 12 bases. The CDR3 reads CASKPRSLNTEAFF. The CDR3 bases are TGTGCCAGCAAACCCCGGAGCTTGAACACTGAAGCTTTCTTT. Full variable domain (outside the CDR3, taken from reference TRBV28 and TRBJ1-1): DVKVTQSSRYLVKRTGEKVFLECVQDMDHENMFWYRQDPGLGLRLIYFSYDVKMKEKGDIPEGYSVSREKKERFSLILESASTNQTSMYLCASKPRSLNTEAFFGQGTRLTVV.

The chain combines TRBV28 with TRBJ1-2, with D possibly matching TRBD1 (6 bases). The CDR3 totals 15 residues. CDR1 and CDR2 from the germline V gene are MDHEN and SYDVKM. The V end was cut by 3 bases, the J end by 8 bases, with 19 bases between. CDR3 region: CASSFSNRGASGYTF. CDR3 bases: TGTGCCAGCAGTTTTTCGAACCGGGGGGCTTCGGGCTACACCTTC.

This chain connects TRBV6-5 to TRBJ2-5, with D possibly called TRBD1 or TRBD2 (5 bases each). V dropped 0 bases and J dropped 4 bases, with 15 bases sitting between them. The germline V gene encodes CDR1 MNHEY and CDR2 SVGAGI. The CDR3 contains 16 residues. The DNA for the CDR3 is TGTGCCAGCAGTTACTCCACCGGGACCCCCGCAGAGACCCAGTACTTC. Protein product: CASSYSTGTPAETQYF.

The V gene is TRBV5-1, the J gene TRBJ1-4; D unclear. This CDR3 is 13 amino acids long. Trimming stripped 3 bases from V and 7 bases from J, with 10 bases between. The germline V gene has CDR1 SGHRS and CDR2 YFSETQ. The CDR3 DNA sequence: TGCGCCAGCAGCTCCGAGAACGGTGAAAAACTGTTTTTT. Amino acids: CASSSENGEKLFF. Looking up the rest from reference TRBV5-1 and TRBJ1-4 gives the full variable domain: KAGVTQTPRYLIKTRGQQVTLSCSPISGHRSVSWYQQTPGQGLQFLFEYFSETQRNKGNFPGRFSGRQFSNSRSEMNVSTLELGDSALYLCASSSENGEKLFFGSGTQLSVL.

The rearrangement joins TRBV5-6 to TRBJ2-7; a possible D gene is TRBD2 (6 bases). The CDR3 length is 14 residues. Germline assignment: CDR1 SGHDT and CDR2 YYEEEE. V was pared by 5 bases and J by 5 bases, with 17 bases between. This chain's CDR3 is CASSWVAAPHEQYF. The CDR3 DNA sequence: TGTGCCAGCAGTTGGGTAGCGGCCCCACACGAGCAGTACTTC.